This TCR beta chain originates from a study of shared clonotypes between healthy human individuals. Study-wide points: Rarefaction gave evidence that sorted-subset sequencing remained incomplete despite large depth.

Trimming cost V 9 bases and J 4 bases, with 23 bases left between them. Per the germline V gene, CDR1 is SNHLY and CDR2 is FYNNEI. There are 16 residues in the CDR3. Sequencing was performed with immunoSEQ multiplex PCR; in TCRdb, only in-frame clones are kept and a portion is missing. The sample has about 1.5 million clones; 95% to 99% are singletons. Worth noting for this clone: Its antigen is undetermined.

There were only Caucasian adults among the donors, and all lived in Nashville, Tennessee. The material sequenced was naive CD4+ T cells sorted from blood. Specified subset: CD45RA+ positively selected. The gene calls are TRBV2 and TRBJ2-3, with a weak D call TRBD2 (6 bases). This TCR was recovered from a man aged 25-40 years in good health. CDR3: CASSYPGTPFADTQYF. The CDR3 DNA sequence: TGTGCCAGTTCATATCCCGGGACTCCCTTCGCAGATACGCAGTATTTT.